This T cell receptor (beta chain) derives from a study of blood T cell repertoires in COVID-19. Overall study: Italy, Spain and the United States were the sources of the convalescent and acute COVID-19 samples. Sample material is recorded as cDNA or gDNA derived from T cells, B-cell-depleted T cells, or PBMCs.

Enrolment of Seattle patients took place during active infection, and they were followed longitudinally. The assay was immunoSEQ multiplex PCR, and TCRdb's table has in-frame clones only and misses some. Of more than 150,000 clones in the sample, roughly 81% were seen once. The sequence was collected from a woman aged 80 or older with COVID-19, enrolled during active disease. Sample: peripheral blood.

The CDR3 is CASSPQPGLVFGELFF. The CDR3 DNA sequence: TGTGCCAGCTCACCCCAACCGGGACTAGTTTTCGGGGAGCTGTTTTTT. The genes are TRBV18 and TRBJ2-2; TRBD2 matches 8 bases. Germline loops: CDR1 KGHSH, CDR2 LQKENI. V dropped 3 bases and J dropped 7; count of bases not matched to a gene: 10. The CDR3 is 16 amino acids.